This record concerns one TCR beta chain sequence. This sample is drawn from a study of blood T cell repertoires in COVID-19. Turning to the study itself: The United States, Italy and Spain provided the acute and convalescent COVID-19 samples. T cells, B-cell-depleted T cells, or PBMCs supplied cDNA or gDNA.

Produced via immunoSEQ multiplex PCR; TCRdb's table is partial and in-frame only. The data contain 65,000 to 80,000 clones, around nine tenths of them seen just once; the ten biggest clones take up around 6.1%. CDR3 length: 11 residues. Trimming took 6 bases from V and 8 from J, leaving 10 bases between them. The rearrangement uses TRBV12-3 or TRBV12-4 and TRBJ1-2; the D is unclear. Sequenced sample: peripheral blood. The TCR was taken from a man aged 50-59 years with active COVID-19. For the CDR3, the DNA is TGTGCCAGCAGCCAACTCGGGGGCTACACCTTC. Its protein is CASSQLGGYTF.